This T cell receptor (beta chain) was sequenced during a study of post-analysis software for immune sequencing data. General observations from the study: Controls showed lower frequencies than patients for roughly 5 TRBV segments, and TRBV5-6, TRBV5-1 and TRBV20-1 were among these.

TCR beta cDNA libraries had unique molecular identifiers. From the PCR reads, TCRdb called clonotypes with MiXCR, one entry per CDR3 protein. The table includes approximately 400,000 distinct CDR3 sequences, less than 40% detected once. The CDR3 has 15 amino acids. The V end was cut by 4 bases, the J end by 2 bases, with 15 bases between. Germline CDR1 is SGDLS and CDR2 is YYNGEE. In its sample, this clonotype was seen a few times. Its specificity is not known. The source of this sequence is a girl aged 5 to 17 with multiple sclerosis. Source material: blood. The rearrangement uses TRBV9 and TRBJ2-5; TRBD1 or TRBD2 may be the D gene (5 bases each). The CDR3 spells CASSPTGGSQETQYF. CDR3 nucleotide sequence: TGTGCCAGCAGCCCCACTGGGGGATCACAAGAGACCCAGTACTTC.